Each of the 19 T cell receptor beta chains below was sequenced from the same sample in a study of graft-versus-host responses after intestinal transplantation. Libraries were prepared by immunoSEQ multiplex PCR; TCRdb keeps only in-frame clonotypes and omits some of them. Here the sample spans approximately 9,000 clones, roughly 29% being singletons. The source was alloreactive CD4+ T cells from a mixed lymphocyte reaction culture, collected before intestinal transplant. Subset: CFSE-low proliferating T cells sorted from approximately 6-day pre-transplant mixed lymphocyte reaction (GvH or HvG direction). The receptors here all came from a human patient who received an intestinal transplant.

By its share, this clone is medium-sized. The V gene is TRBV19, the J gene TRBJ1-2, with D perhaps TRBD1 (5 bases). The V and J ends lost 1 base and 8 bases respectively, with 17 bases between them. The length of the CDR3 is 15 residues. The germline V gene has CDR1 LNHDA and CDR2 SQIVND (reference sequence). The CDR3 is CASSIGPEGAGGYTF. CDR3 sequence (DNA): TGTGCCAGTAGTATAGGCCCGGAAGGGGCTGGAGGCTACACCTTC.

This chain joins TRBV29-1 and TRBJ2-4, with 14 bases identical to TRBD2. V lost 6 bases and J lost 8; bases outside the gene matches: 9. The germline V gene has CDR1 SQVTM and CDR2 ANQGSEA. The CDR3 spans 15 residues. CDR3 amino acids: CSVGGTSGSRDIQYF. CDR3 bases: TGCAGCGTGGGCGGGACTAGCGGGAGTAGGGACATTCAGTACTTC.

In its sample, this clone ranks as medium-sized. V and J are TRBV7-8 and TRBJ2-7, with TRBD2 matching over 9 bases. This CDR3 comprises 16 residues. Looked up from germline, CDR1 is SGHVS and CDR2 is FQNEAQ. Trimming at V came to 4 bases and at J to 9 bases, leaving 16 bases not matched to a gene. CDR3 nucleotide sequence: TGTGCCAGCAGCTCCTTCCCGCGGGAGGGCCAGGTATGGCAGTACTTC. Amino acid sequence: CASSSFPREGQVWQYF.

There are a few counts of this clone. The V call is TRBV13, the J call TRBJ2-7; D uncertain. This CDR3 is built from 13 residues. Germline CDR1 is PRHDT and CDR2 is FYEKMQ (reference sequence). The V end was cut by 3 bases, the J end by 1 base, with 7 bases between. Here the CDR3 reads CASSFSGSYEQYF. For the CDR3, the DNA is TGTGCCAGCAGCTTCTCCGGGTCCTACGAGCAGTACTTC.

The rearrangement joins TRBV11-2 to TRBJ2-5; 9 bases agree with TRBD2. V shed 5 bases and J 0 bases; nucleotides not matched to a gene: 10. The germline CDR1 and CDR2 sequences are SGHAT and FQNNGV. CDR3 length equals 17 residues. The CDR3 reads CASSRRGGGGYQETQYF. CDR3 DNA: TGTGCCAGCAGCAGGCGTGGCGGGGGGGGCTACCAAGAGACCCAGTACTTC.

Relative to its sample, this clone is medium-sized. This chain connects TRBV19 to TRBJ2-7, with 8 bases matching TRBD1. V lost 5 bases, J lost 4 bases, and 7 bases stayed unmatched. This CDR3 contains 14 residues. Germline V gene lookup returns CDR1 LNHDA and CDR2 SQIVND (reference sequence). CDR3 sequence (DNA): TGTGCCAGTAGTTTGACAGGGGTGACGTACGAGCAGTACTTC. This encodes CASSLTGVTYEQYF.

This clone occurred a few times. This chain joins TRBV6-1 and TRBJ2-7; tentatively, D is TRBD2 (6 bases). Germline values: CDR1 MNHNS, CDR2 SASEGT. This CDR3 has 13 amino acids. With 7 bases removed from V and 6 bases from J, the gap between germline ends came to 16 bases. CDR3 DNA sequence: TGTGCCAGCACAGCTAGCGTAGTCTCCGAGCAGTACTTC. This gives the protein CASTASVVSEQYF.

By proportion, this clone is medium-sized. V usage is TRBV7-6 and J usage is TRBJ2-7, with D uncertain. Deletions cut 0 bases from V and 2 bases from J, with 5 bases between. CDR1 and CDR2 (germline): SGHVS, FNYEAQ. The CDR3 loop spans 13 amino acids. The CDR3 is CASSLAEPYEQYF. Here the CDR3 DNA reads TGTGCCAGCAGCTTAGCGGAGCCCTACGAGCAGTACTTC.

By share of the sample, this clone is medium-sized. This chain uses TRBV7-6 with TRBJ2-7; D is unclear. Deletions cut 1 base from V and 1 base from J, with 8 bases between. The CDR3 has 14 residues. Germline CDR1 and CDR2: SGHVS and FNYEAQ. This chain's CDR3 is CASSLDAESYEQYF. The CDR3 DNA is TGTGCCAGCAGCTTAGACGCAGAGTCCTACGAGCAGTACTTC.

In its sample, this clone is medium-sized. J is TRBJ2-5 and V is TRBV28, with D uncertain. Germline V CDR1 and CDR2: MDHEN, SYDVKM. V was clipped by 2 bases and J by 4 bases, with 11 bases between them. The CDR3 consists of 14 residues. The CDR3 loop is CASSLVGRRETQYF. CDR3 DNA: TGTGCCAGCAGTTTAGTCGGAAGGCGAGAGACCCAGTACTTC.

This clone is termed medium-sized. The chain has TRBV19 and TRBJ2-3, with D hard to call. The CDR3 is 12 residues long. Trimming cost V 1 base and J 6 bases, with 5 bases left between them. Looked up from germline, CDR1 is LNHDA and CDR2 is SQIVND (reference sequence). CDR3 bases: TGTGCCAGTAGTATAGGCCGGGATACGCAGTATTTT. It is translated as CASSIGRDTQYF.

CDR3 sequence (DNA): TGTGCCAGCAGTCCGGGGGGGAGCTACGAGCAGTACTTC. This translates into CASSPGGSYEQYF. This sequence joins TRBV6-1 and TRBJ2-7; 8 bases are a match to TRBD2. V lost 5 bases to trimming and J lost 3 bases; unmatched junction nucleotides: 3. CDR1 and CDR2 from the germline V gene are MNHNS and SASEGT. The CDR3 covers 13 residues.

The V and J genes are TRBV11-2 and TRBJ2-1, with no clear D. The V gene's germline CDR1 is SGHAT and CDR2 FQNNGV. Trimming took off 5 bases at V and 5 bases at J, with 19 bases between the two ends. The CDR3 is 16 residues long. CDR3: CASSHFPPETNNEQFF. CDR3 nucleotides: TGTGCCAGCAGCCACTTCCCTCCCGAGACCAACAATGAGCAGTTCTTC.

This clone was seen just once. The rearrangement links TRBV14 to TRBJ2-1; no clear D. Germline V lookup: CDR1 SGHDN, CDR2 FVKESK. The CDR3 is made up of 13 amino acids. Trimming pared 1 base from V and 5 bases from J, leaving 6 bases between. Here the CDR3 DNA reads TGTGCCAGCAGCCAAGGACTGCACAATGAGCAGTTCTTC. Protein product: CASSQGLHNEQFF.

The V call is TRBV5-1, the J call TRBJ2-7; D not certain. There are 11 residues in the CDR3. Germline CDR1 is SGHRS and CDR2 is YFSETQ. V lost 0 bases and J 5 bases, leaving 3 bases between the germline ends. In nucleotides, the CDR3 is TGCGCCAGCAGCTTGGAGGACGAGCAGTACTTC. This translates into CASSLEDEQYF.

This clone qualifies as medium-sized. This chain uses TRBV19 with TRBJ2-7; 12 nucleotides match TRBD2. Germline V gene data show CDR1 as LNHDA and CDR2 as SQIVND (reference sequence). J gave up 10 bases and V 4 bases, and 8 bases lay outside the gene matches. The length of the CDR3 is 14 residues. The CDR3 spells CASSTSGRALVQYF. The CDR3 nucleotides are TGTGCCAGTAGTACTAGCGGGAGGGCCCTCGTACAGTACTTC. Looking up the rest from reference TRBV19 and TRBJ2-7 gives the full variable domain: DGGITQSPKYLFRKEGQNVTLSCEQNLNHDAMYWYRQDPGQGLRLIYYSQIVNDFQKGDIAEGYSVSREKKESFPLTVTSAQKNPTAFYLCASSTSGRALVQYFGPGTRLTVT.

This rearrangement joins TRBV27 to TRBJ1-1; weak D call: TRBD1 (6 bases). The CDR3 spans 12 residues. Germline V gives CDR1 MNHEY, CDR2 SMNVEV (reference sequence). The V gene lost 6 bases and the J gene lost 1 base, with 6 bases spanning the gap. CDR3: CASRTGNTEAFF. In nucleotides, the CDR3 is TGTGCCAGCAGGACAGGGAACACTGAAGCTTTCTTT.

The rearrangement links TRBV2 to TRBJ2-3, with D possibly being TRBD2 (6 bases). Germline V gene sequence: CDR1 SNHLY, CDR2 FYNNEI. The CDR3 has 17 residues. Trimming took off 7 bases at V and 0 bases at J, with 20 bases between the two ends. The CDR3 here is CASITPFEAGSTDTQYF. The CDR3 nucleotides are TGTGCCAGCATAACCCCTTTCGAGGCGGGAAGCACAGATACGCAGTATTTT.

The count of this clone is one. The chain carries TRBV29-1 and TRBJ2-5; tentatively, D is TRBD2 (6 bases). The CDR3 is 15 residues long. The germline V gene has CDR1 SQVTM and CDR2 ANQGSEA. Trimming shortened V by 4 bases and J by 7 bases, and 22 bases separated the two germline ends. The CDR3 nucleotides are TGCAGCGTTGTTGCCGGGAGTTACTTAAGGGGGACCCAGTACTTC. Protein: CSVVAGSYLRGTQYF. Looking up the rest from reference TRBV29-1 and TRBJ2-5 gives the full variable domain: SAVISQKPSRDICQRGTSLTIQCQVDSQVTMMFWYRQQPGQSLTLIATANQGSEATYESGFVIDKFPISRPNLTFSTLTVSNMSPEDSSIYLCSVVAGSYLRGTQYFGPGTRLLVL.